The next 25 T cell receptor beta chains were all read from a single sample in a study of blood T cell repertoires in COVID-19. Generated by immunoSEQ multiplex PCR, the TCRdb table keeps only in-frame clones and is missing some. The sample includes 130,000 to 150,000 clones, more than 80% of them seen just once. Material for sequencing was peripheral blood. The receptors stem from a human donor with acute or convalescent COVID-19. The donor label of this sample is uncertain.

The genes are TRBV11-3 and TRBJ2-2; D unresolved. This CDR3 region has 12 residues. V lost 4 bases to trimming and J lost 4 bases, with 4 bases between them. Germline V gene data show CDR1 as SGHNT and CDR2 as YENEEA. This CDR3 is CASSSSTGELFF. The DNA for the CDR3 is TGTGCCAGCAGCTCTAGCACCGGGGAGCTGTTTTTT.

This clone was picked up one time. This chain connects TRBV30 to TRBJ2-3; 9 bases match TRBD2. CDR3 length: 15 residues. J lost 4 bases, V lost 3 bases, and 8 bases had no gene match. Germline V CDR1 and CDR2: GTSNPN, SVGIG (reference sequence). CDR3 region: CAWRGSGGPPDTQYF. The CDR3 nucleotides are TGTGCCTGGAGAGGAAGCGGGGGGCCCCCAGATACGCAGTATTTT.

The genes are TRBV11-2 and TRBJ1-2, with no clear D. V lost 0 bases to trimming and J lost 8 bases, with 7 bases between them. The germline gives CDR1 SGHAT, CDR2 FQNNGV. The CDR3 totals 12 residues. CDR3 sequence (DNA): TGTGCCAGCAGCTTAGAGGGAGACGGCTACACCTTC. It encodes CASSLEGDGYTF.

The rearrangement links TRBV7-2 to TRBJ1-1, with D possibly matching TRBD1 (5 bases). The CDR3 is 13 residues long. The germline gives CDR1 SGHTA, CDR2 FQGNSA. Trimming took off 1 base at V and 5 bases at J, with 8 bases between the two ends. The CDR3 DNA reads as TGTGCCAGCAGCTTAGAAACAGGAACTGAAGCTTTCTTT. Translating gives CASSLETGTEAFF.

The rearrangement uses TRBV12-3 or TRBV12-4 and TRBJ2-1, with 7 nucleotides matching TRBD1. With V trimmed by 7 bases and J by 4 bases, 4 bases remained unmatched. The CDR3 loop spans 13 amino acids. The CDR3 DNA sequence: TGTGCCAGCAACGGGGACAGTTACAATGAGCAGTTCTTC. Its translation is CASNGDSYNEQFF.

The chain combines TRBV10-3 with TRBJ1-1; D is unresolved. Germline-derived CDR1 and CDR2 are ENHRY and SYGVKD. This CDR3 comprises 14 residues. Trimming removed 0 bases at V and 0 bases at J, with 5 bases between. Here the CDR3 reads CAISESAVNTEAFF. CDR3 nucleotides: TGTGCCATCAGTGAGTCGGCAGTGAACACTGAAGCTTTCTTT.

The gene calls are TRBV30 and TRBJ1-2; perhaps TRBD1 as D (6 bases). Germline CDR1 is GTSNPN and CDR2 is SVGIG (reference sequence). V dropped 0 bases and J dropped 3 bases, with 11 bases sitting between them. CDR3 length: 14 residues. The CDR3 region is CAWSVRQGYYGYTF. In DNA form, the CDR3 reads TGTGCCTGGAGTGTAAGGCAGGGGTACTATGGCTACACCTTC.

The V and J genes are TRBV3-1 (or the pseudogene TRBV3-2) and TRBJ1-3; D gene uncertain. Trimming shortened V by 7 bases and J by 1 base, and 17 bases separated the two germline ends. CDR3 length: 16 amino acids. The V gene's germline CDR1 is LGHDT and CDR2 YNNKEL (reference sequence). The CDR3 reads CASTSTPSRSGNTIYF. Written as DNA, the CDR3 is TGTGCCAGCACATCGACACCTTCCCGATCTGGAAACACCATATATTTT.

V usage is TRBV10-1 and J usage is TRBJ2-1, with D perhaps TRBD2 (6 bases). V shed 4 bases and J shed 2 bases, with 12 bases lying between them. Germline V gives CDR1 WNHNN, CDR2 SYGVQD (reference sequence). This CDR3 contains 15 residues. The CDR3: CASSASGSTYNEQFF. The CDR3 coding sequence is TGCGCCAGCAGTGCCAGCGGGTCGACCTACAATGAGCAGTTCTTC.

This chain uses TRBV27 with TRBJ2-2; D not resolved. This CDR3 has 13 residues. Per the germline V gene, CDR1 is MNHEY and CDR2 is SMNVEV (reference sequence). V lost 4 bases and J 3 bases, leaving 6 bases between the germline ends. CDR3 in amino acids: CASSSFYTGELFF. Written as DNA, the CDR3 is TGTGCCAGCAGTTCTTTCTACACCGGGGAGCTGTTTTTT.

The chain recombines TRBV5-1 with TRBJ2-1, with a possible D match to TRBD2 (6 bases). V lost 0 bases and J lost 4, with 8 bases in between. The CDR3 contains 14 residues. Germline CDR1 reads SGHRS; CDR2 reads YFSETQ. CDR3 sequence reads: CASSLERAYNEQFF. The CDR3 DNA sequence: TGCGCCAGCAGCTTGGAGCGGGCTTACAATGAGCAGTTCTTC.

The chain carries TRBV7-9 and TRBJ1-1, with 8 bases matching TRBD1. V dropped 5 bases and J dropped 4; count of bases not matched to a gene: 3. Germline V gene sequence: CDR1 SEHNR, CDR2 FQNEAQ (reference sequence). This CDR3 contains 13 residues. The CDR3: CASSVQGATEAFF. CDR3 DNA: TGTGCCAGCAGCGTCCAGGGGGCCACTGAAGCTTTCTTT.

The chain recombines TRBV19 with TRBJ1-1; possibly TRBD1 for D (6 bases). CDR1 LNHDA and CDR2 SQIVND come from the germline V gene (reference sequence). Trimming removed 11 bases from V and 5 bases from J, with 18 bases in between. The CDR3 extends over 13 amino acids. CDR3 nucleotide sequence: TGTGCCGCAGAAGGGGGGGGTTATACTGAAGCTTTCTTT. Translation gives CAAEGGGYTEAFF.

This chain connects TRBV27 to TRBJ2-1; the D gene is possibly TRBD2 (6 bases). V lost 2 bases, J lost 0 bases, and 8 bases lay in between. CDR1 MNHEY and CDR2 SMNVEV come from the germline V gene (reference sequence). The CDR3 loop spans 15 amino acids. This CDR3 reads CASSLAGSSYNEQFF. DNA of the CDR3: TGTGCCAGCAGTTTAGCGGGGAGCTCCTACAATGAGCAGTTCTTC.

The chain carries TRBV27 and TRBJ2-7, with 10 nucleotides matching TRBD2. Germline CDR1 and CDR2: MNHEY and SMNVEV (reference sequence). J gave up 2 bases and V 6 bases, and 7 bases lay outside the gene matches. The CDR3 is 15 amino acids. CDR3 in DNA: TGTGCCAGCAGCTGTGGGCTAGCGGGGGCCTACGAGCAGTACGTC. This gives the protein CASSCGLAGAYEQYV.

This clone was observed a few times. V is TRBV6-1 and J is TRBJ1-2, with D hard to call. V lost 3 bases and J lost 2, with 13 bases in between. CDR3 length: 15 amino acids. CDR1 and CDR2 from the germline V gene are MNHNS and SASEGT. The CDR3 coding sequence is TGTGCCAGCAGTGAGACCACGACACTGAACTATGGCTACACCTTC. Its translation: CASSETTTLNYGYTF.

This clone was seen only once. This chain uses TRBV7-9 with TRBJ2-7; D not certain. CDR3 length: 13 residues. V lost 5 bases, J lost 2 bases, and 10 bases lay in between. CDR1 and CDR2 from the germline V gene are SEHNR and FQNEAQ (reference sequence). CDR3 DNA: TGTGCCAGCAGCCAGGTGGCTCCCTACGAGCAGTACTTC. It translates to CASSQVAPYEQYF.

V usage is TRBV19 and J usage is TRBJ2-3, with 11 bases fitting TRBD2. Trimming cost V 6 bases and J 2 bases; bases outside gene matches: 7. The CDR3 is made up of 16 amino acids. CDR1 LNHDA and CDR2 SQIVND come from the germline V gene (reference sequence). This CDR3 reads CASSTTSGGYTDTQYF. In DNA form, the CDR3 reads TGTGCCAGTAGCACCACTAGCGGGGGTTACACAGATACGCAGTATTTT.

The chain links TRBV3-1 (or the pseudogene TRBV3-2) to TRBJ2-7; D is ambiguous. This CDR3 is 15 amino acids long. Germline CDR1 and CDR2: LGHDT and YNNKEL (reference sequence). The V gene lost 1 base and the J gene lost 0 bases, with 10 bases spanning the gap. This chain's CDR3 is CASSQGRFFSYEQYF. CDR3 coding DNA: TGTGCCAGCAGCCAAGGGCGGTTTTTCTCCTACGAGCAGTACTTC.

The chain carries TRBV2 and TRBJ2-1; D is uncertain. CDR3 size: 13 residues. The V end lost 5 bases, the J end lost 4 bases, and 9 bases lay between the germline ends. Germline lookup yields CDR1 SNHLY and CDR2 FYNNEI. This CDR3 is CASSPGKYNEQFF. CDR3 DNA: TGTGCCAGCAGTCCAGGAAAGTACAATGAGCAGTTCTTC.

CDR3 amino acids: CAIGRGQPNTEAFF. CDR3 nucleotides: TGTGCCATTGGGAGAGGGCAGCCGAACACTGAAGCTTTCTTT. The rearrangement joins TRBV10-3 to TRBJ1-1; no firm D call. The CDR3 extends over 14 amino acids. The germline V gene encodes CDR1 ENHRY and CDR2 SYGVKD. The V end was cut by 9 bases, the J end by 1 base, with 15 bases between.

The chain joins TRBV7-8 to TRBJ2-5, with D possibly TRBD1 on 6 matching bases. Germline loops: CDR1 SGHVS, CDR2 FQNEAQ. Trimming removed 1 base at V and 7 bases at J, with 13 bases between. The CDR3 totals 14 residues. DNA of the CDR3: TGTGCCAGCAGCTTAGGAGTTGGGGGCAGGACCCAGTACTTC. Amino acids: CASSLGVGGRTQYF.

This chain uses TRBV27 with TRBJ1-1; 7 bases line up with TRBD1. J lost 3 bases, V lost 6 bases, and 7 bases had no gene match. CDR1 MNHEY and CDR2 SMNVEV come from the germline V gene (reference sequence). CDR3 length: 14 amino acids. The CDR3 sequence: CASSIGQDYTEAFF. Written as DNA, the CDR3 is TGTGCCAGCAGCATAGGACAGGACTACACTGAAGCTTTCTTT.

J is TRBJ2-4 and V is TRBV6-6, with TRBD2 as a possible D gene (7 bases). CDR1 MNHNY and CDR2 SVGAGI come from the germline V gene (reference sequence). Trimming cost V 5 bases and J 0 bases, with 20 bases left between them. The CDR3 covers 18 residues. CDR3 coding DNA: TGTGCCAGCAGTCCCGGCGGGGGCCAACAGGGAGCCAAAAACATTCAGTACTTC. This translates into CASSPGGGQQGAKNIQYF.

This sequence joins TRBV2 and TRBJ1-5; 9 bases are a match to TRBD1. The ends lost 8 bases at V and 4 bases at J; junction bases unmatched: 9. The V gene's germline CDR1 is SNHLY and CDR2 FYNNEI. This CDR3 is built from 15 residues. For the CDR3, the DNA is TGTGCCAGCGTCCCGGGACAGGGTTCAAATCAGCCCCAGCATTTT. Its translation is CASVPGQGSNQPQHF. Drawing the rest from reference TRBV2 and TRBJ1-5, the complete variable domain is EPEVTQTPSHQVTQMGQEVILRCVPISNHLYFYWYRQILGQKVEFLVSFYNNEISEKSEIFDDQFSVERPDGSNFTLKIRSTKLEDSAMYFCASVPGQGSNQPQHFGDGTRLSIL.